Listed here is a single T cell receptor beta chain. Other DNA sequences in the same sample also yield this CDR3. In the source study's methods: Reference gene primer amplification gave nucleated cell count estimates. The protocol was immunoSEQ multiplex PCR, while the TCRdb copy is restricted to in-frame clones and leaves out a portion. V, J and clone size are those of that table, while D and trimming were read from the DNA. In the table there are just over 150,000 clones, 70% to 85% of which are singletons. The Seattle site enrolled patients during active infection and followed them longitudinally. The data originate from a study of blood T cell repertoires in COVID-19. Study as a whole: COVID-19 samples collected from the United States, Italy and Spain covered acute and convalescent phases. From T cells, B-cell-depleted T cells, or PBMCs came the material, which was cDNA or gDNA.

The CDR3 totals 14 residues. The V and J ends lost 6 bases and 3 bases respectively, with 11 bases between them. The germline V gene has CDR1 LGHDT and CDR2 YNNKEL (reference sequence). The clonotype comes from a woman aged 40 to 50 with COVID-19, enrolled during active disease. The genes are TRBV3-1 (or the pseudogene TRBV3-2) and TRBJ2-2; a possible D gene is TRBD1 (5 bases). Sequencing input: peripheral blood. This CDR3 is CASSRRGDTGELFF. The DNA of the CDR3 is TGTGCCAGCAGTCGAAGGGGCGACACCGGGGAGCTGTTTTTT.